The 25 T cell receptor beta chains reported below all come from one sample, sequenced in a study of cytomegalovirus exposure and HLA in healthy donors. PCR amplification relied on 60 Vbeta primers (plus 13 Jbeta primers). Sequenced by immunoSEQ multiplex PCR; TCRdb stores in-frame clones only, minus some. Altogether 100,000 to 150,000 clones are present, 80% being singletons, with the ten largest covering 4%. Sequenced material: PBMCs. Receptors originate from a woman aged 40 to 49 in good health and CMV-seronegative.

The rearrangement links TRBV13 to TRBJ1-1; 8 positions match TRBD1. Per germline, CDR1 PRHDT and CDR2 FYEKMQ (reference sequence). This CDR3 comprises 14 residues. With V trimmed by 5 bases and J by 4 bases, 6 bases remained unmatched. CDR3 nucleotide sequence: TGTGCCAGCAGCCTTCAGGGGGCGGTCACTGAAGCTTTCTTT. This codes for CASSLQGAVTEAFF.

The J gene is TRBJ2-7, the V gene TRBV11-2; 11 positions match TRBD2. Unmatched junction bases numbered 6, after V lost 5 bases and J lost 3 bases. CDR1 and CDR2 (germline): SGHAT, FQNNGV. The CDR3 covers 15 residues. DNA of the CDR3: TGTGCCAGCAGCCTTGACGGGACTAGCGGCTACGAGCAGTACTTC. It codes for CASSLDGTSGYEQYF.

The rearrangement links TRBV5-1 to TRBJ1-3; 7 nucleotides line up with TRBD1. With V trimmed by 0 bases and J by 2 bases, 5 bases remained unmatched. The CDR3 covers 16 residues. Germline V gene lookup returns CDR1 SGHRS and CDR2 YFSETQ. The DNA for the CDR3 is TGCGCCAGCAGCTTGGCCGGGACAGTCCCTGGAAACACCATATATTTT. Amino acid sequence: CASSLAGTVPGNTIYF.

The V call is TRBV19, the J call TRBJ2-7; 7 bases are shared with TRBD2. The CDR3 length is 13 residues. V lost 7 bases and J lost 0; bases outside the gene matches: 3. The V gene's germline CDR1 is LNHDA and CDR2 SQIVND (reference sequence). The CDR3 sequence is CASTTSNSYEQYF. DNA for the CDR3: TGTGCCAGTACGACTAGCAACTCCTACGAGCAGTACTTC.

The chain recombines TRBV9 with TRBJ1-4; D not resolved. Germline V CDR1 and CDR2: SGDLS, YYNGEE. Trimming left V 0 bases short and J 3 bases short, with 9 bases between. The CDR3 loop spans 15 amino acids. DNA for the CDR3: TGTGCCAGCAGCGTAGGGCCAGACTCTAATGAAAAACTGTTTTTT. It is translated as CASSVGPDSNEKLFF. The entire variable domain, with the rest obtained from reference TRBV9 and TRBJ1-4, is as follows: DSGVTQTPKHLITATGQRVTLRCSPRSGDLSVYWYQQSLDQGLQFLIQYYNGEERAKGNILERFSAQQFPDLHSELNLSSLELGDSALYFCASSVGPDSNEKLFFGSGTQLSVL.

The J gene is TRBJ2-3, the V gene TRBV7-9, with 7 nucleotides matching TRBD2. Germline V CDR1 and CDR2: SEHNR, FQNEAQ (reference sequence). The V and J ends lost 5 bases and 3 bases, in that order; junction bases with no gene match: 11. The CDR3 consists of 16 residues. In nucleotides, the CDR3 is TGTGCCAGCAGCCCGCGGCCGGGACTACCTACAGATACGCAGTATTTT. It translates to CASSPRPGLPTDTQYF. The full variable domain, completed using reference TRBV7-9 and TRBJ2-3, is DTGVSQNPRHKITKRGQNVTFRCDPISEHNRLYWYRQTLGQGPEFLTYFQNEAQLEKSRLLSDRFSAERPKGSFSTLEIQRTEQGDSAMYLCASSPRPGLPTDTQYFGPGTRLTVL.

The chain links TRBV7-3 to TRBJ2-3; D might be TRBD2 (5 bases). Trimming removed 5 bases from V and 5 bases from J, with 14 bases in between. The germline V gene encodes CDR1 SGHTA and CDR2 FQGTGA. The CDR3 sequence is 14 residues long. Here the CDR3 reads CASSPTSAGDTQYF. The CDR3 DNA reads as TGTGCCAGCAGCCCTACGTCGGCGGGAGATACGCAGTATTTT. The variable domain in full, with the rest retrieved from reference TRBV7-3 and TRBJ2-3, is GAGVSQTPSNKVTEKGKYVELRCDPISGHTALYWYRQSLGQGPEFLIYFQGTGAADDSGLPNDRFFAVRPEGSVSTLKIQRTERGDSAVYLCASSPTSAGDTQYFGPGTRLTVL.

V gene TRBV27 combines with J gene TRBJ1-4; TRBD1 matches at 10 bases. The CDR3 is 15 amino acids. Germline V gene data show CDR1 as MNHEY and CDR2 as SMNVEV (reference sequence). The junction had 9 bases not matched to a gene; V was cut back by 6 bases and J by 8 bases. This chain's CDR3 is CASSSDRGHGEKLFF. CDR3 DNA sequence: TGTGCCAGCAGCTCAGACAGGGGGCACGGGGAAAAACTGTTTTTT.

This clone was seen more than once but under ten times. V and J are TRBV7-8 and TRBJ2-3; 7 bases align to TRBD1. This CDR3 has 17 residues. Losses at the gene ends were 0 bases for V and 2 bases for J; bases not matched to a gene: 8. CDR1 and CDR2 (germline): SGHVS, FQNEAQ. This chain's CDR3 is CASSLAPTGYATDTQYF. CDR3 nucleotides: TGTGCCAGCAGCTTAGCCCCGACAGGGTACGCCACAGATACGCAGTATTTT.

The CDR3 DNA is TGTGCCAGCAGCGTAGGAGGGAGGGGTGAGCAGTTCTTC. Protein sequence: CASSVGGRGEQFF. The chain carries TRBV9 and TRBJ2-1; TRBD2 matches 7 bases. The germline V gene has CDR1 SGDLS and CDR2 YYNGEE. The junction had 3 bases not matched to a gene; V was cut back by 0 bases and J by 9 bases. The CDR3 is 13 amino acids.

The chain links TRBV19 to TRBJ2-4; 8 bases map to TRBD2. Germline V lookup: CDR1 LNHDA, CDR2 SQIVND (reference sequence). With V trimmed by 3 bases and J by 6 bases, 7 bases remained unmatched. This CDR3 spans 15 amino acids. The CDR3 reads CASSIHREGRNIQYF. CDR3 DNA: TGTGCCAGTAGTATTCATCGGGAGGGCCGAAACATTCAGTACTTC.

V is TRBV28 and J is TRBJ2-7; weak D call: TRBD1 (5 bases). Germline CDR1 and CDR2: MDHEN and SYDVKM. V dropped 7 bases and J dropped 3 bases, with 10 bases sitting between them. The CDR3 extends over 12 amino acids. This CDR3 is CASTWGGYEQYF. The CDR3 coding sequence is TGTGCCAGCACCTGGGGCGGCTACGAGCAGTACTTC.

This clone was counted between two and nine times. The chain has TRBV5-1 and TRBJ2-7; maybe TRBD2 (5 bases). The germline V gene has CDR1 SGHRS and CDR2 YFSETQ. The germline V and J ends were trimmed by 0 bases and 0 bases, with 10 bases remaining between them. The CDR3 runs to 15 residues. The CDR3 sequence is CASSLDLGSSYEQYF. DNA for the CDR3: TGCGCCAGCAGCTTGGATTTGGGGAGCTCCTACGAGCAGTACTTC.

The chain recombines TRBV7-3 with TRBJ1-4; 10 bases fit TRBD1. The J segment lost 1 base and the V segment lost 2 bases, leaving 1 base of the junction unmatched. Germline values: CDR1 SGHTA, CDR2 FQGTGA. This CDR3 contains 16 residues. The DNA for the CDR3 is TGTGCCAGCAGCTTAGGGACAGGGGAAACTAATGAAAAACTGTTTTTT. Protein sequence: CASSLGTGETNEKLFF.

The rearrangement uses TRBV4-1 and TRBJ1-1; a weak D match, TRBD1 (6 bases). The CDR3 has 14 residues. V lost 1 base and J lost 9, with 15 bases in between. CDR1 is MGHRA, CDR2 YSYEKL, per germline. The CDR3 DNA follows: TGCGCCAGCAGCCAAGGGTACAGGGATTTGAAAGCTTTCTTT. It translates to CASSQGYRDLKAFF.

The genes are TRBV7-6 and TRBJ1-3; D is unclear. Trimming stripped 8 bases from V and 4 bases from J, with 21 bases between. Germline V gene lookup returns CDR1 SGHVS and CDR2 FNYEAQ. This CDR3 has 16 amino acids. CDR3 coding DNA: TGTGCCAGCTCCTCTACGGCCCGGGTCGGGGGAAACACCATATATTTT. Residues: CASSSTARVGGNTIYF.

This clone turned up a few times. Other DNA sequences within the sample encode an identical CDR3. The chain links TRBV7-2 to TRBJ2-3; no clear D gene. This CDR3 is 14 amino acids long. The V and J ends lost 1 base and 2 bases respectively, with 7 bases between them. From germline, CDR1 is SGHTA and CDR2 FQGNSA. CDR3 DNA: TGTGCCAGCAGCTTAGGGCAGTCCACAGATACGCAGTATTTT. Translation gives CASSLGQSTDTQYF.

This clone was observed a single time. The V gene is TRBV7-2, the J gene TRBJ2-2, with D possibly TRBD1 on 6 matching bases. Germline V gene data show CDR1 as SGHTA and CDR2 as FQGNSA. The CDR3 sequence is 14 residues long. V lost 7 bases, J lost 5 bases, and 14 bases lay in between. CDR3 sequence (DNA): TGTGCCAGCACCTTGGGGGCGAGTACCGGGGAGCTGTTTTTT. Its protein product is CASTLGASTGELFF.

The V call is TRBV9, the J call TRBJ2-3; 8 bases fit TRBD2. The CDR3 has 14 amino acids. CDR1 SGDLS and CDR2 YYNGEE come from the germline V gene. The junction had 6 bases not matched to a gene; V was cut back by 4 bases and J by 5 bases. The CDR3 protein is CASSIGGAEDTQYF. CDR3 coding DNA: TGTGCCAGCAGCATCGGGGGGGCGGAAGATACGCAGTATTTT.

The CDR3 reads CASSLGLAGGHNEQFF. The CDR3 DNA is TGCGCCAGCAGCTTGGGACTAGCGGGGGGGCACAATGAGCAGTTCTTC. This chain connects TRBV5-1 to TRBJ2-1; 14 positions agree with TRBD2. Germline V gives CDR1 SGHRS, CDR2 YFSETQ. The CDR3 has 16 residues. V dropped 0 bases and J dropped 5; count of bases not matched to a gene: 1.

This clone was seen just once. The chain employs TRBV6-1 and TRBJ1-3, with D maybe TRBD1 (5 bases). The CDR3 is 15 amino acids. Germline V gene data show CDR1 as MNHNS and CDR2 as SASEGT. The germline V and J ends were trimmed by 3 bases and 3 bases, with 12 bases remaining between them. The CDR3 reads CASSEAGWGGNTIYF. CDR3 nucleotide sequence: TGTGCCAGCAGTGAGGCAGGGTGGGGTGGAAACACCATATATTTT.

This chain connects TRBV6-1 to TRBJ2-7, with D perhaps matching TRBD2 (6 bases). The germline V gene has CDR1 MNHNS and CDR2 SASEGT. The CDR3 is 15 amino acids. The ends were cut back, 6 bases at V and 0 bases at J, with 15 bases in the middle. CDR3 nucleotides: TGTGCCAGCAGGGTAGCGGCCGTGAGCTCCTACGAGCAGTACTTC. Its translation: CASRVAAVSSYEQYF.

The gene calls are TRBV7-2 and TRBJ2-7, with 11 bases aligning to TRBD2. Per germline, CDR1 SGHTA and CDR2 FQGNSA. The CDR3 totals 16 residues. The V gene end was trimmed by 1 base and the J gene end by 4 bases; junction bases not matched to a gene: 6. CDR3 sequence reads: CASSLDHSGGAYEQYF. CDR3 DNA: TGTGCCAGCAGCTTAGACCATAGCGGGGGGGCGTACGAGCAGTACTTC. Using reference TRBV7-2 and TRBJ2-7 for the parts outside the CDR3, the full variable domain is GAGVSQSPSNKVTEKGKDVELRCDPISGHTALYWYRQSLGQGLEFLIYFQGNSAPDKSGLPSDRFSAERTGGSVSTLTIQRTQQEDSAVYLCASSLDHSGGAYEQYFGPGTRLTVT.

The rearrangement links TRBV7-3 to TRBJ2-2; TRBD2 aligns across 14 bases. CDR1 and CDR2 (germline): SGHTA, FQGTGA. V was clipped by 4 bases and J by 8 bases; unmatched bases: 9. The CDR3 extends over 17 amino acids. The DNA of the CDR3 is TGTGCCAGCAGCTCCAGAGGGACTAGCGGGGGTTCGGGGGAGCTGTTTTTT. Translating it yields CASSSRGTSGGSGELFF.

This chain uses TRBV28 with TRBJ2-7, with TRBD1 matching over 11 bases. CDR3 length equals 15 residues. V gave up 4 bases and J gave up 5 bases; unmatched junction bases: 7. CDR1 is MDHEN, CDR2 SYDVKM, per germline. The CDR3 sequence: CASSSRDRGLNEQYF. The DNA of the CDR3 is TGTGCCAGCAGTTCCCGGGACAGGGGGTTGAACGAGCAGTACTTC.